Below are 23 T cell receptor beta chains sequenced from a single sample in a study of T cell responses to AZD1222 COVID-19 vaccine. Assay used: immunoSEQ multiplex PCR; TCRdb lists only in-frame clones, some missing. The sample records about 140,000 clones, about nine tenths being singletons. The sample here was peripheral blood, taken on day 0 of AZD1222 vaccination. Receptor source: an adult in good health.

The chain recombines TRBV7-2 with TRBJ2-3; 8 bases are a match to TRBD2. Losses at the gene ends were 5 bases for V and 0 bases for J; bases not matched to a gene: 7. Germline-derived CDR1 and CDR2 are SGHTA and FQGNSA. The CDR3 runs to 16 residues. The CDR3 here is CASSLLGGDSTDTQYF. CDR3 DNA sequence: TGTGCCAGCAGCCTCCTCGGGGGGGACAGCACAGATACGCAGTATTTT.

CDR3 sequence: CASSPSGVGIGNQPQHF. CDR3 DNA sequence: TGTGCCAGTAGTCCTAGCGGGGTTGGTATCGGCAATCAGCCCCAGCATTTT. The chain is built from TRBV19 and TRBJ1-5; unclear D gene. The CDR3 runs 17 residues. Germline assignment: CDR1 LNHDA and CDR2 SQIVND (reference sequence). Trimming left V 5 bases short and J 2 bases short, with 19 bases between.

V is TRBV30 and J is TRBJ2-2; maybe TRBD2 (6 bases). The length of the CDR3 is 14 residues. CDR1 is GTSNPN and CDR2 is SVGIG in the germline V gene (reference sequence). The V and J ends lost 1 base and 7 bases respectively, with 13 bases between them. This CDR3 reads CAWSGRARSGELFF. The CDR3 coding sequence is TGTGCCTGGAGTGGGAGGGCAAGGAGCGGGGAGCTGTTTTTT. Variable domain in full (rest from reference TRBV30 and TRBJ2-2): SQTIHQWPATLVQPVGSPLSLECTVEGTSNPNLYWYRQAAGRGLQLLFYSVGIGQISSEVPQNLSASRPQDRQFILSSKKLLLSDSGFYLCAWSGRARSGELFFGEGSRLTVL.

The CDR3 here is CASSIGAGGTNEQFF. In nucleotides, the CDR3 is TGTGCCAGTAGTATAGGGGCGGGGGGCACCAATGAGCAGTTCTTC. The J gene is TRBJ2-1, the V gene TRBV19; 8 bases are shared with TRBD2. The V and J ends lost 1 base and 6 bases, in that order; junction bases with no gene match: 5. Germline CDR1 reads LNHDA; CDR2 reads SQIVND (reference sequence). The CDR3 runs to 15 residues. Supplemented by reference TRBV19 and TRBJ2-1, the full variable domain reads DGGITQSPKYLFRKEGQNVTLSCEQNLNHDAMYWYRQDPGQGLRLIYYSQIVNDFQKGDIAEGYSVSREKKESFPLTVTSAQKNPTAFYLCASSIGAGGTNEQFFGPGTRLTVL.

The J gene is TRBJ2-1, the V gene TRBV19; 8 bases align to TRBD2. CDR3 length equals 18 residues. Losses at the gene ends were 7 bases for V and 0 bases for J; bases not matched to a gene: 14. The germline V gene encodes CDR1 LNHDA and CDR2 SQIVND (reference sequence). The CDR3 sequence: CASTRSAGGYSSYNEQFF. The CDR3 DNA sequence: TGTGCCAGTACCCGTTCTGCGGGAGGATACAGCTCCTACAATGAGCAGTTCTTC.

This chain links TRBV25-1 with TRBJ1-4; no clear D. Per the germline V gene, CDR1 is MGHDK and CDR2 is SYGVNS. V was shortened by 6 bases and J by 2 bases, with 13 bases between the two germline ends. The CDR3 extends over 15 amino acids. The CDR3 region is CASRESRATNEKLFF. Written as DNA, the CDR3 is TGTGCCAGCAGAGAGTCCCGGGCTACTAATGAAAAACTGTTTTTT.

The CDR3 DNA is TGTGCCATCAGTCCCCACAGAGACGGGAACACTGAAGCTTTCTTT. It specifies CAISPHRDGNTEAFF. The chain links TRBV10-3 to TRBJ1-1; D unclear. CDR3 length: 15 amino acids. Per the germline V gene, CDR1 is ENHRY and CDR2 is SYGVKD. V was clipped by 5 bases and J by 1 base, with 14 bases between them.

The chain employs TRBV7-3 and TRBJ1-2, with 9 bases that match TRBD1. This CDR3 is 14 amino acids long. Germline V gene lookup returns CDR1 SGHTA and CDR2 FQGTGA. With 2 bases clipped from V and 9 bases from J, the junction kept 7 bases outside the gene matches. The CDR3 bases are TGTGCCAGCAGCTTATCTTCAGGACAGGGGCGCTACACCTTC. Amino acids: CASSLSSGQGRYTF.

The rearrangement joins TRBV30 to TRBJ2-6, with 7 positions matching TRBD1. The V gene's germline CDR1 is GTSNPN and CDR2 SVGIG (reference sequence). The CDR3 length is 18 residues. Trimming at V came to 1 base and at J to 1 base, leaving 10 bases not matched to a gene. DNA for the CDR3: TGTGCCTGGAGTGCTACCCCCTACAGGGGATCTGGGGCCAACGTCCTGACTTTC. This gives the protein CAWSATPYRGSGANVLTF.

This chain links TRBV11-2 with TRBJ2-7; D is possibly TRBD2 (6 bases). The V gene's germline CDR1 is SGHAT and CDR2 FQNNGV. The CDR3 is 13 residues long. V lost 5 bases and J 4 bases, leaving 12 bases between the germline ends. This CDR3 is CASSLRRGYEQYF. As DNA, the CDR3 is TGTGCCAGCAGCCTAAGGAGGGGATACGAGCAGTACTTC.

This rearrangement joins TRBV5-1 to TRBJ1-3, with TRBD1 as a possible D gene (5 bases). Germline loops: CDR1 SGHRS, CDR2 YFSETQ. Trimming pared 4 bases from V and 1 base from J, leaving 9 bases between. The CDR3 runs 14 residues. CDR3 bases: TGCGCCAGCAGCGAGACAGTTTCTGGAAACACCATATATTTT. Translated: CASSETVSGNTIYF.

The chain combines TRBV4-2 with TRBJ2-3; 8 bases align to TRBD2. This CDR3 is built from 18 residues. Looked up from germline, CDR1 is LGHNA and CDR2 is YNFKEQ. Unmatched junction bases numbered 13, after V lost 4 bases and J lost 1 base. The CDR3 DNA follows: TGTGCCAGCAGCCCAACTCTGGGCCTAGCGGGCCGCACAGATACGCAGTATTTT. It codes for CASSPTLGLAGRTDTQYF.

The rearrangement joins TRBV12-3 or TRBV12-4 to TRBJ2-5; D may be TRBD1 or TRBD2 (5 bases each). This CDR3 is built from 11 residues. The germline V and J ends were trimmed by 4 bases and 5 bases, with 5 bases remaining between them. CDR3 DNA: TGTGCCAGCAGTTGGGGGGAGACCCAGTACTTC. It codes for CASSWGETQYF.

This chain joins TRBV29-1 and TRBJ2-3; D possibly corresponds to TRBD1 (7 bases). Germline-derived CDR1 and CDR2 are SQVTM and ANQGSEA. The V end lost 8 bases, the J end lost 4 bases, and 22 bases lay between the germline ends. The CDR3 runs to 15 residues. The CDR3 sequence is CSTWRTGGGPDTQYF. CDR3 DNA sequence: TGCAGCACCTGGCGGACAGGTGGGGGGCCAGATACGCAGTATTTT.

The chain recombines TRBV5-4 with TRBJ1-4, with D possibly TRBD1 on 5 matching bases. V lost 4 bases and J 4 bases, leaving 8 bases between the germline ends. Looked up from germline, CDR1 is SGHNT and CDR2 is YYREEE (reference sequence). The length of the CDR3 is 13 residues. CDR3 sequence (DNA): TGTGCCAGCAGCCAACAGGTTAATGAAAAACTGTTTTTT. It codes for CASSQQVNEKLFF. Full variable domain (rest looked up from reference TRBV5-4 and TRBJ1-4): ETGVTQSPTHLIKTRGQQVTLRCSSQSGHNTVSWYQQALGQGPQFIFQYYREEENGRGNFPPRFSGLQFPNYSSELNVNALELDDSALYLCASSQQVNEKLFFGSGTQLSVL.

The chain carries TRBV5-6 and TRBJ1-3, with 9 bases that match TRBD1. V lost 0 bases to trimming and J lost 2 bases; unmatched junction nucleotides: 6. Germline V gene sequence: CDR1 SGHDT, CDR2 YYEEEE. CDR3 length: 17 residues. The CDR3 bases are TGTGCCAGCAGCTTGGTCTACAGGGGGCGCGCTGGAAACACCATATATTTT. Translating gives CASSLVYRGRAGNTIYF.

The chain couples TRBV3-1 (or the pseudogene TRBV3-2) to TRBJ1-2, with no clear D. The V end was cut by 4 bases, the J end by 1 base, with 10 bases between. From germline, CDR1 is LGHDT and CDR2 YNNKEL (reference sequence). The CDR3 length is 14 residues. The CDR3 loop is CASSLGVNNYGYTF. CDR3 coding DNA: TGTGCCAGCAGCCTGGGTGTCAATAACTATGGCTACACCTTC.

The V and J genes are TRBV5-1 and TRBJ1-2; TRBD1 agrees at 10 bases. The CDR3 consists of 15 residues. V lost 4 bases, J lost 4 bases, and 7 bases stayed unmatched. CDR1 SGHRS and CDR2 YFSETQ come from the germline V gene. In nucleotides, the CDR3 is TGCGCCAGCAGCCCGGGACAGGGGAGGCTCTATGGCTACACCTTC. Translation: CASSPGQGRLYGYTF. Based on the CDR3 plus reference TRBV5-1 and TRBJ1-2, the full variable domain is KAGVTQTPRYLIKTRGQQVTLSCSPISGHRSVSWYQQTPGQGLQFLFEYFSETQRNKGNFPGRFSGRQFSNSRSEMNVSTLELGDSALYLCASSPGQGRLYGYTFGSGTRLTVV.

The rearrangement links TRBV12-3 or TRBV12-4 to TRBJ1-2; possible D gene TRBD1, 5 bases. The V gene lost 6 bases and the J gene lost 5 bases, with 13 bases spanning the gap. The CDR3 extends over 13 amino acids. CDR3 coding DNA: TGTGCCAGCAGCCCCGGGACCCGATATGGCTACACCTTC. Translation gives CASSPGTRYGYTF.

The rearrangement uses TRBV9 and TRBJ2-2, with a weak D call TRBD2 (6 bases). Germline V gives CDR1 SGDLS, CDR2 YYNGEE. The CDR3 runs 17 residues. V was cut by 2 bases and J by 7 bases, with 21 bases left in between. The CDR3 reads CASSVAGPAVSSGELFF. CDR3 DNA: TGTGCCAGCAGCGTCGCGGGACCAGCGGTTAGTAGCGGGGAGCTGTTTTTT.

CDR3 sequence reads: CASSLLGQGVYEQYF. CDR3 in DNA: TGTGCCAGCAGTTTATTAGGACAGGGGGTCTACGAGCAGTACTTC. The chain couples TRBV27 to TRBJ2-7, with TRBD1 matching over 10 bases. Trimming took 1 base from V and 3 from J; bases not matched to a gene: 3. The CDR3 has 15 residues. Germline V CDR1 and CDR2: MNHEY, SMNVEV (reference sequence).

This chain links TRBV6-5 with TRBJ1-2; perhaps TRBD1 as D (5 bases). CDR1 and CDR2 (germline): MNHEY, SVGAGI. The CDR3 spans 14 residues. V lost 6 bases, J lost 4 bases, and 15 bases lay in between. The CDR3: CASRGRGPRYGYTF. The CDR3 nucleotides are TGTGCCAGCAGGGGACGAGGGCCACGCTATGGCTACACCTTC.

This chain uses TRBV7-6 with TRBJ2-1, with a tentative D call TRBD1 (6 bases). Trimming shortened V by 0 bases and J by 1 base, and 10 bases separated the two germline ends. Per the germline V gene, CDR1 is SGHVS and CDR2 is FNYEAQ. There are 16 residues in the CDR3. Here the CDR3 reads CASSLAFRGSYNEQFF. The CDR3 nucleotides read TGTGCCAGCAGCTTAGCCTTCAGGGGTTCCTACAATGAGCAGTTCTTC.